What follows are 20 T cell receptor beta chains derived from one specimen sequenced in a study of blood T cell repertoires in COVID-19. The assay was immunoSEQ multiplex PCR, and TCRdb's table has in-frame clones only and misses some. The repertoire holds roughly 200,000 clones, with under 90% as singletons. Sequenced material: peripheral blood. The receptors here all came from a woman older than 75 with active or convalescent COVID-19.

The chain is built from TRBV28 and TRBJ2-3; TRBD2 aligns across 10 bases. With V trimmed by 10 bases and J by 1 base, 8 bases remained unmatched. The CDR3 has 15 residues. Germline V CDR1 and CDR2: MDHEN, SYDVKM. The CDR3 protein is CATFLSGGGTDTQYF. As DNA, the CDR3 is TGTGCCACTTTTTTGAGCGGGGGGGGCACAGATACGCAGTATTTT.

This chain links TRBV7-7 with TRBJ2-5; the D gene is possibly TRBD1 (6 bases). The V end lost 5 bases, the J end lost 2 bases, and 12 bases lay between the germline ends. CDR1 and CDR2 (germline): SSHAT, FNYEAQ (reference sequence). The CDR3 is 14 residues long. CDR3 in amino acids: CASSRGQLQETQYF. DNA of the CDR3: TGTGCCAGCAGCCGCGGACAGCTACAAGAGACCCAGTACTTC.

This chain connects TRBV18 to TRBJ1-4, with D perhaps TRBD1 (5 bases). Germline V gives CDR1 KGHSH, CDR2 LQKENI. Trimming removed 6 bases at V and 6 bases at J, with 11 bases between. This CDR3 comprises 13 residues. The CDR3 DNA is TGTGCCAGCTCCCGGGACTGGTATGAAAAACTGTTTTTT. This codes for CASSRDWYEKLFF.

This sequence joins TRBV15 and TRBJ2-7; D might be TRBD2 (6 bases). The ends were cut back, 3 bases at V and 10 bases at J, with 16 bases in the middle. Germline assignment: CDR1 LNHNV and CDR2 YYDKDF (reference sequence). This CDR3 is built from 13 residues. The CDR3 reads CATSRPGTPRQYF. In DNA, the CDR3 is TGTGCCACCAGCAGGCCCGGGACTCCCCGCCAGTACTTC.

The table lists this clone with a count of one. This chain joins TRBV28 and TRBJ2-1; 8 bases fit TRBD2. The CDR3 has 16 amino acids. Trimming cost V 5 bases and J 5 bases; bases outside gene matches: 11. Germline assignment: CDR1 MDHEN and CDR2 SYDVKM. This CDR3 reads CASSNPPGGGNNEQFF. CDR3 bases: TGTGCCAGCAGTAACCCCCCGGGGGGGGGAAACAATGAGCAGTTCTTC.

The chain has TRBV19 and TRBJ2-3; 12 bases are a match to TRBD2. The germline V gene has CDR1 LNHDA and CDR2 SQIVND (reference sequence). Losses at the gene ends were 6 bases for V and 4 bases for J; bases not matched to a gene: 8. CDR3 length: 16 amino acids. CDR3 region: CASSPGLAGHPDTQYF. CDR3 sequence (DNA): TGTGCCAGTAGCCCTGGACTAGCGGGACATCCAGATACGCAGTATTTT.

The V call is TRBV6-6, the J call TRBJ1-1; D is possibly TRBD1 (5 bases). Germline assignment: CDR1 MNHNY and CDR2 SVGAGI (reference sequence). V lost 6 bases and J lost 7, with 15 bases in between. CDR3 length: 13 amino acids. CDR3 amino acids: CASRLRDPGEAFF. The CDR3 DNA reads TGTGCCAGCAGACTCAGGGATCCAGGTGAAGCTTTCTTT.

The chain carries TRBV3-1 (or the pseudogene TRBV3-2) and TRBJ2-3; 11 nucleotides line up with TRBD2. This CDR3 comprises 16 residues. The V and J ends lost 11 bases and 5 bases, in that order; junction bases with no gene match: 15. CDR1 is LGHDT and CDR2 is YNNKEL in the germline V gene (reference sequence). The CDR3 sequence: CARVANSGGVGDTQYF. In nucleotides, the CDR3 is TGTGCCCGGGTAGCAAATAGCGGGGGGGTTGGAGATACGCAGTATTTT.

This chain connects TRBV5-1 to TRBJ2-3; D unresolved. The germline V gene encodes CDR1 SGHRS and CDR2 YFSETQ. This CDR3 is built from 13 residues. V shed 4 bases and J shed 1 base, with 7 bases lying between them. The CDR3 protein is CASSDQGTDTQYF. In DNA, the CDR3 is TGCGCCAGCAGCGACCAGGGCACAGATACGCAGTATTTT.

This sequence joins TRBV6-2 or TRBV6-3 and TRBJ2-7; tentatively, D is TRBD2 (6 bases). Trimming removed 0 bases from V and 6 bases from J, with 15 bases in between. Germline V gives CDR1 MNHEY, CDR2 SVGEGT. This CDR3 spans 15 amino acids. CDR3 coding DNA: TGTGCCAGCAGTTACTCGAAGCTCGGGGAGGTCGAGCAGTACTTC. Protein sequence: CASSYSKLGEVEQYF.

The chain carries TRBV4-3 and TRBJ1-2; D unresolved. CDR3 length: 14 residues. V lost 2 bases, J lost 2 bases, and 9 bases lay in between. Germline loops: CDR1 LGHNA, CDR2 YSLEER. The chain's CDR3 is CASSQTSRNYGYTF. The CDR3 coding sequence is TGCGCCAGCAGCCAAACTTCGAGAAACTATGGCTACACCTTC.

CDR3 DNA: TGTGCCAGCCACCCCAGGACAGGGTCGGGCTACACCTTC. Its translation is CASHPRTGSGYTF. The V and J genes are TRBV19 and TRBJ1-2, with 8 nucleotides matching TRBD1. Germline loops: CDR1 LNHDA, CDR2 SQIVND (reference sequence). The V and J ends lost 9 bases and 8 bases, in that order; junction bases with no gene match: 11. The CDR3 is made up of 13 amino acids.

The chain has TRBV4-3 and TRBJ2-7; maybe TRBD1 (7 bases). Trimming pared 4 bases from V and 0 bases from J, leaving 22 bases between. This CDR3 is built from 18 residues. Per germline, CDR1 LGHNA and CDR2 YSLEER. CDR3 amino acids: CASSPAMSGGTVSYEQYF. CDR3 bases: TGCGCCAGCAGCCCAGCAATGTCCGGCGGGACAGTCTCCTACGAGCAGTACTTC.

V is TRBV6-8 and J is TRBJ1-1; possibly TRBD1 for D (5 bases). CDR3 length: 15 residues. The V gene's germline CDR1 is MNHGY and CDR2 SAAAGT. V shed 4 bases and J shed 11 bases, with 23 bases lying between them. The DNA of the CDR3 is TGTGCCAGCAGTTTCCGCCCATGGGTAAGGGCAGGGGCTTTCTTT. Its translation: CASSFRPWVRAGAFF.

CDR3 nucleotides: TGTGCCAGCAGTTTAGGAGGGACGGGGGAGCAGTACTTC. It specifies CASSLGGTGEQYF. The chain employs TRBV27 and TRBJ2-7, with D maybe TRBD2 (6 bases). Germline V gene lookup returns CDR1 MNHEY and CDR2 SMNVEV (reference sequence). The V gene lost 2 bases and the J gene lost 7 bases, with 12 bases spanning the gap. CDR3 size: 13 residues.

The chain combines TRBV3-1 (or the pseudogene TRBV3-2) with TRBJ2-1; TRBD2 might be the D (6 bases). The CDR3 consists of 15 residues. In germline, CDR1 is LGHDT, CDR2 YNNKEL (reference sequence). V dropped 2 bases and J dropped 2 bases, with 10 bases sitting between them. CDR3 nucleotide sequence: TGTGCCAGCAGCCAAAGCGGGTGCCCCTACAATGAGCAGTTCTTC. It specifies CASSQSGCPYNEQFF.

The J gene is TRBJ2-1, the V gene TRBV4-3, with D hard to call. The CDR3 has 14 residues. Germline CDR1 reads LGHNA; CDR2 reads YSLEER. The germline V and J ends were trimmed by 0 bases and 5 bases, with 8 bases remaining between them. Here the CDR3 reads CASSQEALHNEQFF. DNA for the CDR3: TGCGCCAGCAGCCAAGAGGCCCTGCACAATGAGCAGTTCTTC.

V usage is TRBV21-1 and J usage is TRBJ2-7; the DNA was not compared with TRBD2, the D call given in the table. TRBV21-1 is marked as a pseudogene. The CDR3 runs to 16 residues. The CDR3, as DNA: TGTGCCAGCAGCAGCCGCCTAGCGGGATTAAGGAACGAGCAGTACTTC. It encodes CASSSRLAGLRNEQYF.

V and J are TRBV6-4 and TRBJ2-3; 7 bases are shared with TRBD1. Germline V CDR1 and CDR2: MRHNA, SNTAGT. This CDR3 region has 15 residues. The junction had 4 bases not matched to a gene; V was cut back by 0 bases and J by 4 bases. CDR3: CASSDSIQGADTQYF. DNA for the CDR3: TGTGCCAGCAGTGACTCGATTCAGGGGGCAGATACGCAGTATTTT.

This chain joins TRBV4-3 and TRBJ1-2; D ambiguous. With 1 base removed from V and 8 bases from J, the gap between germline ends came to 11 bases. Germline assignment: CDR1 LGHNA and CDR2 YSLEER. The CDR3 covers 13 residues. The CDR3 nucleotides read TGCGCCAGCAGCCAAGTCGGGTTGGAGGGCTACACCTTC. This gives the protein CASSQVGLEGYTF.